This T cell receptor beta chain was recovered during a study of cytomegalovirus exposure and HLA in healthy donors (TCRdb year 2017). With respect to the entire study: According to an earlier analysis of 450 to 650 of the donors, roughly 180 million T cells yielded 117 million unique TCR beta sequences and more than 250 Gb of sequence data. An earlier analysis of approximately 630 of the donors applied high-throughput TCR beta sequencing to assess whether each TCR beta V gene segment acted as functional or pseudogenic. A separate validation cohort of about 110 different subjects was used in addition to the roughly 670-subject first cohort. Among 398 genotyped donors of the cohort, an average of about 240,000 unique TCR beta nucleotide sequences were sequenced per donor, roughly 18% of them non-productive. Donor age, sex, ethnicity and CMV serostatus were collected together with the repertoire data. The study was designed to test whether signatures of past pathogen exposure could be identified by cataloging public T cell receptors. Class I and class II HLA loci were covered by the typing at four-digit resolution. A later analysis re-analyzed previously published TCR beta repertoires from roughly 630 donors and added high-resolution HLA genotyping to study TCR occurrence patterns. The study profiled the T cell repertoires of around 700 subjects by immunosequencing and related them to cytomegalovirus serostatus. Of the 398 genotyped donors, 81% were placed in the genetic ancestry cluster associated with self-reported Caucasian donors. The study combined high-throughput TCR immunosequencing, statistical association of individual TCRs with disease status, and machine learning to predict cytomegalovirus infection status. An early release that covered 640 HLA-typed donors contained approximately 290 gigabases of sequencing data and tens of millions of unique TCR sequences. The number of donors typed differed by locus, with about 629-630 for A, B, C, DRB1 and DQB1, around 500 for DQA1, 600 to 610 for DPA1, and approximately 470 for DPB1. A handful of DR-DQ haplotypes were treated as single units for association and clustering because of strong linkage in the cohort. A later genetic analysis took genome-wide SNP genotypes for about three fifths of the roughly 700 donors and used that subset as a discovery cohort. Rather than using new phenotypic data, the later analysis identified candidate immune exposures from TCR beta sequences and from how often those sequences occurred across donors. Every discovery cohort repertoire had been produced on one sequencing platform.

On this clone itself: Its antigen has not been determined. It has no much larger one-base neighbor in the sample; base qualities were not kept.

At the junction V is shortened by 0 bases and J by 3 bases, with 8 bases in between. The CDR1 and CDR2 encoded by the germline V gene (reference sequence) are PRHDT and FYEKMQ. The CDR3, from cysteine to phenylalanine, totals 14 residues. Of the read, only the CDR3 DNA is kept; its 42 bases are in frame from base 1. Library creation used the immunoSEQ multiplex PCR assay. A mixture of 60 forward primers for TCR Vbeta segments and 13 reverse primers for TCR Jbeta segments was used in the multiplex PCR. Amplification of the CDR3 region of rearranged TCR beta genes was performed with a multiplex PCR assay on genomic DNA. The Illumina HiSeq System was used to sequence the amplified TCR beta libraries as 87-base-pair reads. Per the original workflow: Across the 600 to 700 repertoires, a later analysis counted tens of millions of unique TCR beta chains, around 10 million of which were shared by at least two donors. Raw reads were error-corrected and collapsed into unique sequences with a nearest-neighbor algorithm that merged closely related sequences to remove PCR and sequencing errors. CDR3 sequences were aligned to IMGT reference sequences to assign V, D and J gene segments. For a sequence to be retained, at least a six-nucleotide match to both a V gene segment and a J gene segment was required. A rearrangement was called productive if the CDR3 had no stop codons and remained in frame with V and J, and every other rearrangement was called non-productive. CDR3 was defined by IMGT convention, running from the second conserved V-encoded cysteine to the conserved J-encoded phenylalanine. The earlier analysis of roughly 590 of the donors excluded sequences that lacked an unambiguous match to a single V gene segment. In an earlier analysis of about 590 of the donors, a V segment was called functional when productive rearrangements were above 56.7%, and segregating when the standard deviation between donors exceeded 5%. To diagnose cytomegalovirus status from the catalog of TCR beta chain sequences, a statistical classification framework was built. In a later analysis, TCR nucleotide sequences were compared against IMGT/GENE-DB human TR gene sequences so that V and J genes could be assigned. Using the TCRdist pipeline, a later analysis assigned CDR3 sequences along with most-parsimonious VDJ recombination scenarios. In a later analysis, each TCR beta chain was defined by its CDR3 amino acid sequence together with its V-gene family, and reads lacking a unique V-gene family were excluded. A later analysis removed several hundred highly shared, low-generation-probability nucleotide sequences to deal with suspected cross-contamination and a sequencing artifact. A later analysis calculated a clonal expansion index for each public chain from normalized within-repertoire ranks of inferred template counts. In a later analysis, generation probabilities were computed with a VDJ recombination model fitted to out-of-frame rearrangements, and the resulting probabilities were checked against IGoR. In a later analysis, hypergeometric tests were used to score TCR-TCR, TCR-HLA and TCR-CMV co-occurrence, with a repertoire-size bias correction applied to TCR pairs. A later analysis estimated false discovery rates by permuting HLA or CMV assignments 20 times. In a later analysis, co-occurring TCRs were grouped using DBSCAN, with TCRdist sequence similarity added in when clustering inside HLA-allele-positive subsets. Repertoires with fewer than 30,000 or more than 120,000 public chains, plus five repertoires with anomalous nucleotide sharing, were excluded from co-occurrence clustering. This immuneACCESS table, as held by TCRdb, lists in-frame sequences with V and J called but not all clones. Of the missing ones, under half trace to an unresolved V gene in checked studies; the others have no known cause. The DNA was the basis for D and trimming; V, J and clone size are from that table. This sample holds around 170,000 clones; more than 60% were observed only once. The ten biggest clones cover around 7% of the sample.

The cohort comprised 710 or so healthy bone marrow donors. All cohort members were sampled while nominally healthy, although unrecorded immune exposures were likely present. The donor was CMV seropositive and belonged to the group of over 250 seropositive cohort members. A peripheral blood sample was provided by each donor, and peripheral blood mononuclear cells were used for TCR beta sequencing. The Qiagen DNeasy Blood Extraction Kit was used to extract genomic DNA from the blood cell samples. What the study reported, not specific to this receptor: The sequencing pipeline was judged likely to have produced a cluster of highly shared sequence variants as a technical artifact. Presence/absence analyses assumed roughly uniform sequencing depth across donors, an assumption that may not hold. A later analysis found that HLA-associated TCR beta chains were more clonally expanded and had lower generation probabilities than equally common non-associated chains. In a later genetic analysis, a missense DCLRE1C variant was associated with V-gene and J-gene trimming of TCR beta chains, and the association was replicated in an independent cohort. Strong co-occurrence of HLA alleles, especially DR and DQ, made assigning TCR associations to individual alleles difficult. At a false discovery rate of 0.05, a later analysis linked 16,000 or so TCR beta sequences to specific HLA alleles. According to a later analysis, TCR association rates differed among HLA loci, with DRB1 alleles showing the most associated TCRs and HLA-C alleles showing the fewest. According to a later genetic analysis, donors in an Asian-associated ancestry cluster had fewer N-insertions in productive TCRs than the roughly 670-donor mean. In the study, 150 to 200 TCR beta chains were listed as associated with cytomegalovirus. A further reported finding was that TCR beta sequences accurately predicted the HLA-A and HLA-B alleles for most subjects in the first cohort. Because counts were too low, some 17 rarely observed V segments, including chromosome 9 orphons, were excluded from the earlier analysis of around 640 of the donors. Three of the identified cytomegalovirus-associated TCR beta chains were confirmed in vitro to be specific for cytomegalovirus antigens. The only immune exposure information available for the cohort was CMV serostatus. Cytomegalovirus status was reported to be diagnosed by the classifier with high specificity and sensitivity in both the original and validation cohorts. In this cohort, only TCR beta chains were sequenced, and detectable features were limited by the absence of alpha or paired-chain data. Across donors, most TCR sequences were observed very rarely, whereas some public TCRs were present in many individuals. Several of the top co-occurrence clusters appeared to be linked to parvovirus B19, influenza, CMV and Epstein-Barr virus, according to a later analysis. Linkage disequilibrium might explain the correlated functional status among segregating V segments, but an unknown experimental factor could not be excluded. A later analysis found that most CMV-associated TCR beta chains appeared HLA-restricted, with HLA associations seemingly driven largely by CMV exposure. Broadly in line with IMGT annotations, most TCR beta V segments showed up in productive rearrangements about 90% or about 30% of the time in an earlier analysis of roughly 590 of the donors. The authors suggested that the approach could potentially be extended to other disease states and immunological phenotypes. HLA typing was unavailable for some donors at each locus, so association tests used only the typed subset. Some IMGT-functional V segments, including TRBV6-2 and TRBV6-3, could not be distinguished by the 87-base-pair reads and were therefore excluded.

The sequencing input was PBMCs. The clonotype originates from a middle-aged woman in good health and CMV-seropositive. The rearrangement combines TRBV13 with TRBJ1-1; the best D guess is TRBD1, with 5 bases matching. The CDR3: CASSLGGLHTEAFF. The bases are TGTGCCAGCAGCTTAGGGGGGCTCCACACTGAAGCTTTCTTT.